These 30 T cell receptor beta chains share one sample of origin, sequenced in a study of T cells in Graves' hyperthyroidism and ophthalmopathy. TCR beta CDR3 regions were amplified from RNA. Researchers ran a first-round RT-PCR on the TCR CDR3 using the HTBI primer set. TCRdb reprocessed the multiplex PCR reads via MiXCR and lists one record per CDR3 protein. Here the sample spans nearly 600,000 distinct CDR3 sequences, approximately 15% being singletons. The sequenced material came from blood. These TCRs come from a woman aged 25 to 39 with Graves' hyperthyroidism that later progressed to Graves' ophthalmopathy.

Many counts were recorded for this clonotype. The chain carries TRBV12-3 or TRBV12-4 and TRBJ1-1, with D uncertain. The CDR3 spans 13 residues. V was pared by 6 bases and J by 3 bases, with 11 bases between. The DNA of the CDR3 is TGTGCCAGCAGAAGGTTCGGGGACACTGAAGCTTTCTTT. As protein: CASRRFGDTEAFF.

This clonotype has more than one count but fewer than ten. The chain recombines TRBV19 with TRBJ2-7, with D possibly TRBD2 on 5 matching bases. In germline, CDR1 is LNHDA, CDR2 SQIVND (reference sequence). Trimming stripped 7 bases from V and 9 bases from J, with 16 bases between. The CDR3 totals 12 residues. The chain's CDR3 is CASIGLDGGQYF. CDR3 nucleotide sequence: TGTGCCAGTATTGGACTGGACGGAGGGCAGTACTTC.

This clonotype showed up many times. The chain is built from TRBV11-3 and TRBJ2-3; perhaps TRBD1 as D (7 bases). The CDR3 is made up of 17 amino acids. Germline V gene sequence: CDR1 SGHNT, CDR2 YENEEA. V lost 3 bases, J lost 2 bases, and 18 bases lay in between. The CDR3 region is CASSFVGGTAFTDTQYF. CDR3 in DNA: TGTGCCAGCAGCTTTGTTGGGGGGACAGCATTCACAGATACGCAGTATTTT.

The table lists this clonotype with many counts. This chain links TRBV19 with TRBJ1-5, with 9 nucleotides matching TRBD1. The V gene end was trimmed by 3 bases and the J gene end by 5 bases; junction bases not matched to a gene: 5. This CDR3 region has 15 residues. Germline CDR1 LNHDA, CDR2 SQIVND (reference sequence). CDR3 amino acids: CASSILTGGDQPQHF. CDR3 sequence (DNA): TGTGCCAGTAGTATTTTGACAGGGGGGGATCAGCCCCAGCATTTT.

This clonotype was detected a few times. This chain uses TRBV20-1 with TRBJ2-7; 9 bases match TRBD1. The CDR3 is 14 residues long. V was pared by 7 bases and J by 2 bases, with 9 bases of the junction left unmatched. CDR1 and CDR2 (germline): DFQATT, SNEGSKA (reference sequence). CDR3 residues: CSVHPGTGPYEQYF. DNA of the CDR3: TGCAGTGTTCACCCCGGGACAGGGCCCTACGAGCAGTACTTC.

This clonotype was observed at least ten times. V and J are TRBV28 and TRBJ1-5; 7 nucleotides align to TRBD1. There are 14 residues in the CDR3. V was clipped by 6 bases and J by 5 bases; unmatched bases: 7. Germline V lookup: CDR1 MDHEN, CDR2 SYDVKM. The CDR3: CASRLQGMDQPQHF. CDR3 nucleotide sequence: TGTGCCAGCAGGTTACAGGGGATGGATCAGCCCCAGCATTTT.

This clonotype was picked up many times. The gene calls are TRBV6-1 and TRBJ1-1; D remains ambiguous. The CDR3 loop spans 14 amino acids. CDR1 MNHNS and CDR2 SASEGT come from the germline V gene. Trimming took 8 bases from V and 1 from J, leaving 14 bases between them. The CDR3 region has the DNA TGTGCCAGCCTTTCGCTTTGGTCGAACACTGAAGCTTTCTTT. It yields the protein CASLSLWSNTEAFF.

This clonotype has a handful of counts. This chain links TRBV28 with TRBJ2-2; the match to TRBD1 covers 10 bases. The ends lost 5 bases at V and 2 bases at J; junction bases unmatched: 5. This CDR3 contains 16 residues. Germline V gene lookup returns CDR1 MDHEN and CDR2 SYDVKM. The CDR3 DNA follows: TGTGCCAGCAGTGCTCGGGACAGGGGAAACACCGGGGAGCTGTTTTTT. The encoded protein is CASSARDRGNTGELFF.

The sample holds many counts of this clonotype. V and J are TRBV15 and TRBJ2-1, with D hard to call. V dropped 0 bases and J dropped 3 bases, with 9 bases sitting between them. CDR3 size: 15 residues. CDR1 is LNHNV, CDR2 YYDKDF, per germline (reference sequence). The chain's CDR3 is CATSRDRIYYNEQFF. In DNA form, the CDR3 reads TGTGCCACCAGCAGAGATCGAATTTACTACAATGAGCAGTTCTTC.

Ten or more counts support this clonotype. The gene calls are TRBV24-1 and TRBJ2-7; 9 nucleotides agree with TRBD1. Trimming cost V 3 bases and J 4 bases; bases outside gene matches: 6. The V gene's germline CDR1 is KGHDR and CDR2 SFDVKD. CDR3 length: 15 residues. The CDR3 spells CATSDAEQGAYEQYF. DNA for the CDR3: TGTGCCACCAGTGATGCCGAACAGGGGGCTTACGAGCAGTACTTC.

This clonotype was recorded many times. In DNA, the CDR3 is TGTGCCAGCAGTGACTTACGACACGAGCAGTACTTC. As protein: CASSDLRHEQYF. The J gene is TRBJ2-7, the V gene TRBV2, with D uncertain. Per the germline V gene, CDR1 is SNHLY and CDR2 is FYNNEI. Trimming removed 3 bases from V and 5 bases from J, with 8 bases in between. There are 12 residues in the CDR3.

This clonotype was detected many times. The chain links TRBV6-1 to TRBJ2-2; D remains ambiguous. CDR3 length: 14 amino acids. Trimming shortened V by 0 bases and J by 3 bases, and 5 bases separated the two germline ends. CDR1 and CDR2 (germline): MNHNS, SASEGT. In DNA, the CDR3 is TGTGCCAGCAGTGAAGCTTACTACACCGGGGAGCTGTTTTTT. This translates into CASSEAYYTGELFF.

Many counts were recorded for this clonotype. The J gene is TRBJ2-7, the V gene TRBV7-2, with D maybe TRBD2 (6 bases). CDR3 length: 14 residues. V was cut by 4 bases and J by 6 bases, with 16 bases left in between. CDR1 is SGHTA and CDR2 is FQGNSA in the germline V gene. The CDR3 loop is CASSSVGGAGEQYF. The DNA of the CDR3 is TGTGCCAGCAGCTCCGTGGGGGGAGCGGGCGAGCAGTACTTC. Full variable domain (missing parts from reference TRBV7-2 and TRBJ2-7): GAGVSQSPSNKVTEKGKDVELRCDPISGHTALYWYRQSLGQGLEFLIYFQGNSAPDKSGLPSDRFSAERTGGSVSTLTIQRTQQEDSAVYLCASSSVGGAGEQYFGPGTRLTVT.

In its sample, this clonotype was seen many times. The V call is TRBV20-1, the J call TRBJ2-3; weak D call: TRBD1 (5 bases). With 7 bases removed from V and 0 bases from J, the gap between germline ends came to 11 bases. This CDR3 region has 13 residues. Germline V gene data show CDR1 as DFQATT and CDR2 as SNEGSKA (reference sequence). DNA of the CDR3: TGCAGTGAGGGGCACACTAGCACAGATACGCAGTATTTT. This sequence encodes CSEGHTSTDTQYF.

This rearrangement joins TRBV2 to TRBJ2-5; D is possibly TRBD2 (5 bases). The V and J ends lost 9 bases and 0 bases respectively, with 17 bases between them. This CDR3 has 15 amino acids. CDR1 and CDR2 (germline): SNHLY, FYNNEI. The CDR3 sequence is CARQAAGLYQETQYF. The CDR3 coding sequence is TGTGCCAGACAAGCGGCGGGCCTGTACCAAGAGACCCAGTACTTC.

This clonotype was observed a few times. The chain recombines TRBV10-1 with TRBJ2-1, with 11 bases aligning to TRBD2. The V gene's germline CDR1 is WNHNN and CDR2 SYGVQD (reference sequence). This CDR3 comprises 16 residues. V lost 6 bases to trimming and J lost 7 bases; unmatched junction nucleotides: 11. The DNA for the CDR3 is TGCGCCAGCAGCCCGACTAGCGGGAAGGGTATAAATGAGCAGTTCTTC. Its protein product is CASSPTSGKGINEQFF.

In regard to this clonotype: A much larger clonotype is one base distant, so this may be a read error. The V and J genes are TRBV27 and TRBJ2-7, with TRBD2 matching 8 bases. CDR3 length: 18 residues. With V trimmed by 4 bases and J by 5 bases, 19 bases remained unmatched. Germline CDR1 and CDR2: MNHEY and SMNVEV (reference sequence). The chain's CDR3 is CASSSTILAGSTAHEQYF. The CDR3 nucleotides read TGTGCCAGCAGTTCCACGATCCTAGCGGGTAGTACCGCTCACGAGCAGTACTTC.

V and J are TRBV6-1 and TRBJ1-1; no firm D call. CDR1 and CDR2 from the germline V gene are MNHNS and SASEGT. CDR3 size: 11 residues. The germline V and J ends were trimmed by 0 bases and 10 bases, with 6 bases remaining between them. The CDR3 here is CASSEAVSAFF. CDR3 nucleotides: TGTGCCAGCAGTGAAGCAGTATCAGCTTTCTTT.

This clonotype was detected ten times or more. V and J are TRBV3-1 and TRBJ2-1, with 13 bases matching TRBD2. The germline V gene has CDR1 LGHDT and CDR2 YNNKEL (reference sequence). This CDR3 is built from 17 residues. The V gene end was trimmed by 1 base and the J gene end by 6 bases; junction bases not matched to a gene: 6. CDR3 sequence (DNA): TGTGCCAGCAGCCAAGCTCCGGGACTAGCGGGACGCAATGAGCAGTTCTTC. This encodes CASSQAPGLAGRNEQFF.

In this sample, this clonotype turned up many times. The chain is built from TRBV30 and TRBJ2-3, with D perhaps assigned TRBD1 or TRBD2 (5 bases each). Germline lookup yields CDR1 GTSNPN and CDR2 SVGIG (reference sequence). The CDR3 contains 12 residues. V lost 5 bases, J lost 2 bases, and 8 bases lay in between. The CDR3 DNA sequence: TGTGCCTGGGGGACCAACACAGATACGCAGTATTTT. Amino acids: CAWGTNTDTQYF.

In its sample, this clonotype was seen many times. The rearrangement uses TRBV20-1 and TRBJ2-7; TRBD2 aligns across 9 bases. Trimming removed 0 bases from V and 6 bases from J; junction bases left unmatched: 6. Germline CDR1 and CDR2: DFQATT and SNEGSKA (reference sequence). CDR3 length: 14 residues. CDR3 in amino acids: CSAREEREVFEQYF. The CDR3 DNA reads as TGCAGTGCTAGAGAGGAGCGGGAGGTCTTCGAGCAGTACTTC.

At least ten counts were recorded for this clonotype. CDR3 amino acids: CSARVAGVGDEQFF. The CDR3 DNA reads as TGCAGTGCTAGAGTTGCGGGAGTGGGTGATGAGCAGTTCTTC. The V gene is TRBV20-1, the J gene TRBJ2-1, with 7 bases matching TRBD2. V trimming: 1 base; J trimming: 8 bases; junction bases outside the gene matches: 8. The CDR3 contains 14 residues. Germline values: CDR1 DFQATT, CDR2 SNEGSKA (reference sequence).

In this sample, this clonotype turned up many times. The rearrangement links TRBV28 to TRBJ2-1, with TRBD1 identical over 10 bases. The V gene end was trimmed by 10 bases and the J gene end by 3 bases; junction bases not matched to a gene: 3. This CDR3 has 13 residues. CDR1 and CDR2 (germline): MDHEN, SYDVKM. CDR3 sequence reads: CATRDRGYNEQFF. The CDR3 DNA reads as TGTGCCACCCGGGACAGGGGCTACAATGAGCAGTTCTTC.

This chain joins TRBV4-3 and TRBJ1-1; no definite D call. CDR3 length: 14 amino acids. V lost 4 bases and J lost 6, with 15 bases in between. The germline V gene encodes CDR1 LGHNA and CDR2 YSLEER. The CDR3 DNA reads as TGCGCCAGCAGCCGAGGATTAGGCGAGGCTGAAGCTTTCTTT. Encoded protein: CASSRGLGEAEAFF.

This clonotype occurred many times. CDR3 loop: CATSRERGSDTQYF. CDR3 nucleotides: TGTGCCACCAGCAGAGAGAGAGGATCAGATACGCAGTATTTT. This chain connects TRBV15 to TRBJ2-3; no clear D gene. The V end lost 0 bases, the J end lost 4 bases, and 8 bases lay between the germline ends. The CDR3 spans 14 residues. Germline CDR1 LNHNV, CDR2 YYDKDF (reference sequence).

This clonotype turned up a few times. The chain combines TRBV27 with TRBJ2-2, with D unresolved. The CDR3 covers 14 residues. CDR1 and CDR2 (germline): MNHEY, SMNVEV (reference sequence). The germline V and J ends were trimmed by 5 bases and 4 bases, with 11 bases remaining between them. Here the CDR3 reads CASSPRRATGELFF. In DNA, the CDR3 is TGTGCCAGCAGTCCCCGACGAGCCACCGGGGAGCTGTTTTTT.

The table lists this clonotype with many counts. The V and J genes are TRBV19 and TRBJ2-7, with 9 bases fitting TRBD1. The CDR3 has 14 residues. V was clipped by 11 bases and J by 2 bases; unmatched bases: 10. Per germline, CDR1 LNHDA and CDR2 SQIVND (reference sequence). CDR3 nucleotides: TGTGCCCGATACCGGGACAGGGACCCCTACGAGCAGTACTTC. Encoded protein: CARYRDRDPYEQYF. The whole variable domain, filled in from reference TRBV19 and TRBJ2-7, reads DGGITQSPKYLFRKEGQNVTLSCEQNLNHDAMYWYRQDPGQGLRLIYYSQIVNDFQKGDIAEGYSVSREKKESFPLTVTSAQKNPTAFYLCARYRDRDPYEQYFGPGTRLTVT.

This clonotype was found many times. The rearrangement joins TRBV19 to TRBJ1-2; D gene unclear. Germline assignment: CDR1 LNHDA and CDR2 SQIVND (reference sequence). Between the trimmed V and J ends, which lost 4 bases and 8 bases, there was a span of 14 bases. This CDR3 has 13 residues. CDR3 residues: CASSKGPGGGYTF. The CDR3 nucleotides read TGTGCCAGTAGTAAGGGTCCGGGAGGCGGCTACACCTTC.

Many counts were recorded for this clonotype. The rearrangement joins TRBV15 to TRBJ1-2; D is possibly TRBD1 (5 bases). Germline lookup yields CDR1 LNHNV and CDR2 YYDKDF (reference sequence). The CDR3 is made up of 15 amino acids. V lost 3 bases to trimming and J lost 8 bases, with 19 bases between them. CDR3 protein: CATSREEGTFYGYTF. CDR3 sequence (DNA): TGTGCCACCAGCAGGGAAGAAGGGACTTTCTACGGCTACACCTTC.

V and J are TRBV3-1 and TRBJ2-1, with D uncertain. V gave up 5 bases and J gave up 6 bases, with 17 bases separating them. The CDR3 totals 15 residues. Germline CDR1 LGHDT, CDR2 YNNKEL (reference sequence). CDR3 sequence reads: CASSYDIRHTNEQFF. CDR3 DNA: TGTGCCAGCAGCTATGATATAAGGCATACCAATGAGCAGTTCTTC.